This note documents a single T cell receptor (beta chain) sequence. Antigen specificity is unknown. TCRdb keeps only in-frame clones here, not all; method: immunoSEQ multiplex PCR. This table holds about 28,000 clones, over 75% found once. The data derive from a study of OX40 agonist ivuxolimab in advanced cancers. Study background: Enrollees could have had prior anti-PD-1, anti-PD-L1 or anti-CTLA-4 therapy, which around 40% had received. One patient with hepatocellular carcinoma and two with cutaneous melanoma, three in all, had partial responses.

General study results and limits: Antigen specificity was not determined for the expanded peripheral T cells.

This TCR was sampled from an adult with an advanced solid tumor such as melanoma, head and neck, liver or kidney cancer. The sequences come from CD4+ or CD8+ T cells sorted from blood, collected in a trial of the OX40 agonist ivuxolimab.

CDR3 bases: TGCGCCAGCAGCTTGGACTCCGGGACAGCTTCCTACGAGCAGTACTTC. This gives the protein CASSLDSGTASYEQYF. The chain has TRBV5-1 and TRBJ2-5; 7 nucleotides agree with TRBD1. The closer fit of TRBJ2-7 to the DNA end suggests the J call may be wrong. The CDR3 is made up of 16 amino acids. The germline V gene encodes CDR1 SGHRS and CDR2 YFSETQ.